The 13 T cell receptor beta chains given below trace back to one sample, sequenced in a study of CD8 T cells in ankylosing spondylitis. From the 5' RACE reads, TCRdb called clonotypes with MiXCR, one entry per CDR3 protein. The profile shows a few hundred thousand distinct CDR3 sequences, more than 20% of them singletons. The study's findings and limits: The study identified a TCR beta motif of fewer than 10 highly homologous variants that appeared characteristic of ankylosing spondylitis blood.

Antigens of these TCRs are unknown. The sample was blood, either unsorted or a sorted T cell fraction (not recorded which). These receptors all stem from a male donor with ankylosing spondylitis.

The chain couples TRBV20-1 to TRBJ2-5; D is tentatively TRBD1 or TRBD2 (6 bases each). The CDR3 is made up of 15 amino acids. Trimming cost V 7 bases and J 4 bases, with 22 bases left between them. The germline V gene encodes CDR1 DFQATT and CDR2 SNEGSKA (reference sequence). The CDR3 region is CSVQGRGLVRETQYF. The CDR3 DNA sequence: TGCAGTGTACAAGGCAGGGGACTTGTGAGAGAGACCCAGTACTTC.

In regard to this clonotype: The junction shows a germline mismatch at one end, possibly a read error. V is TRBV7-7 and J is TRBJ2-1; a possible D gene is TRBD1 (5 bases). The germline CDR1 and CDR2 sequences are SSHAT and FNYEAQ (reference sequence). The CDR3 has 16 residues. CDR3 in amino acids: CASSPATGNSYNEQFF. The CDR3, as DNA: TGTGCTAGCAGCCCAGCCACAGGTAACTCCTACAATGAGCAGTTCTTC.

The chain recombines TRBV20-1 with TRBJ2-1; D is unclear. The CDR3 sequence is 13 residues long. Germline V gives CDR1 DFQATT, CDR2 SNEGSKA (reference sequence). Between the trimmed V and J ends, which lost 5 bases and 5 bases, there was a span of 13 bases. The CDR3 region is CSASIDWDNEQFF. CDR3 DNA sequence: TGCAGTGCTTCCATTGATTGGGACAATGAGCAGTTCTTC.

The V gene is TRBV20-1, the J gene TRBJ2-7; the match to TRBD2 covers 12 bases. Germline values: CDR1 DFQATT, CDR2 SNEGSKA (reference sequence). CDR3 length: 16 amino acids. J gave up 4 bases and V 0 bases, and 7 bases lay outside the gene matches. The CDR3 loop is CSARDLKGLAGYEQYF. In nucleotides, the CDR3 is TGCAGTGCTAGAGATCTTAAAGGACTAGCGGGATACGAGCAGTACTTC.

The chain is built from TRBV7-9 and TRBJ2-7, with D possibly matching TRBD1 (5 bases). Per the germline V gene, CDR1 is SEHNR and CDR2 is FQNEAQ (reference sequence). The CDR3 consists of 14 residues. V was pared by 1 base and J by 4 bases, with 11 bases between. The CDR3: CASSLVPGKYEQYF. CDR3 in DNA: TGTGCCAGCAGCTTAGTTCCAGGGAAGTACGAGCAGTACTTC.

In this sample, this clonotype turned up many times. The chain has TRBV7-2 and TRBJ1-1; D is ambiguous. This CDR3 is built from 14 residues. Trimming removed 2 bases at V and 3 bases at J, with 10 bases between. CDR1 SGHTA and CDR2 FQGNSA come from the germline V gene. Here the CDR3 reads CASSLKARDTEAFF. The DNA for the CDR3 is TGTGCCAGCAGCTTAAAGGCGCGGGACACTGAAGCTTTCTTT.

This clonotype was observed a few times. The chain combines TRBV20-1 with TRBJ2-7; TRBD1 matches 11 bases. The V gene end was trimmed by 4 bases and the J gene end by 5 bases; junction bases not matched to a gene: 13. The CDR3 totals 16 residues. Germline V gives CDR1 DFQATT, CDR2 SNEGSKA (reference sequence). The CDR3, as DNA: TGCAGTGCTAAAGAGAGGGACAGGGGGGTGTTACACGAGCAGTACTTC. Translating gives CSAKERDRGVLHEQYF.

The chain couples TRBV5-1 to TRBJ1-1; tentatively, D is TRBD1 (5 bases). CDR1 SGHRS and CDR2 YFSETQ come from the germline V gene. The CDR3 is 15 amino acids. Trimming shortened V by 4 bases and J by 6 bases, and 19 bases separated the two germline ends. The chain's CDR3 is CASSPAPRRGAEAFF. In DNA form, the CDR3 reads TGCGCCAGCAGCCCTGCCCCAAGGAGGGGCGCTGAAGCTTTCTTT.

A few counts support this clonotype. This chain uses TRBV28 with TRBJ2-7; TRBD2 matches at 8 bases. The J segment lost 0 bases and the V segment lost 4 bases, leaving 5 bases of the junction unmatched. Per germline, CDR1 MDHEN and CDR2 SYDVKM. This CDR3 is 15 amino acids long. Here the CDR3 DNA reads TGTGCCAGCAGTTCCGGGAGGGGAGGCTCCTACGAGCAGTACTTC. This gives the protein CASSSGRGGSYEQYF. The full variable domain, its missing parts supplied by reference TRBV28 and TRBJ2-7, is DVKVTQSSRYLVKRTGEKVFLECVQDMDHENMFWYRQDPGLGLRLIYFSYDVKMKEKGDIPEGYSVSREKKERFSLILESASTNQTSMYLCASSSGRGGSYEQYFGPGTRLTVT.

The chain combines TRBV3-1 with TRBJ1-1; D is possibly TRBD1 (5 bases). The germline V and J ends were trimmed by 0 bases and 4 bases, with 12 bases remaining between them. The germline CDR1 and CDR2 sequences are LGHDT and YNNKEL (reference sequence). The CDR3 sequence is 15 residues long. Here the CDR3 reads CASSQEWRGATEAFF. The DNA for the CDR3 is TGTGCCAGCAGCCAAGAGTGGAGGGGAGCCACTGAAGCTTTCTTT. Together with reference TRBV3-1 and TRBJ1-1, the CDR3 gives the full variable domain: DTAVSQTPKYLVTQMGNDKSIKCEQNLGHDTMYWYKQDSKKFLKIMFSYNNKELIINETVPNRFSPKSPDKAHLNLHINSLELGDSAVYFCASSQEWRGATEAFFGQGTRLTVV.

This clonotype occurred many times. The genes are TRBV29-1 and TRBJ2-1; possible D gene TRBD2, 5 bases. Trimming pared 5 bases from V and 7 bases from J, leaving 21 bases between. Germline V CDR1 and CDR2: SQVTM, ANQGSEA. The CDR3 spans 15 residues. The CDR3 region is CSVRGRNQAWNEQFF. The CDR3 DNA reads as TGCAGCGTTAGAGGGCGGAACCAGGCTTGGAATGAGCAGTTCTTC.

This clonotype was picked up a small number of times. This chain links TRBV7-2 with TRBJ2-2; D is undetermined. The CDR3 spans 15 residues. Trimming left V 1 base short and J 1 base short, with 7 bases between. From germline, CDR1 is SGHTA and CDR2 FQGNSA. The CDR3: CASSLVHRNTGELFF. CDR3 coding DNA: TGTGCCAGCAGCTTAGTTCACCGGAACACCGGGGAGCTGTTTTTT. Based on the CDR3 plus reference TRBV7-2 and TRBJ2-2, the full variable domain is GAGVSQSPSNKVTEKGKDVELRCDPISGHTALYWYRQSLGQGLEFLIYFQGNSAPDKSGLPSDRFSAERTGGSVSTLTIQRTQQEDSAVYLCASSLVHRNTGELFFGEGSRLTVL.

This clonotype was seen a few times. The chain is built from TRBV18 and TRBJ1-2, with 7 nucleotides matching TRBD1. J lost 2 bases, V lost 3 bases, and 9 bases had no gene match. Looked up from germline, CDR1 is KGHSH and CDR2 is LQKENI. The CDR3 totals 16 residues. The CDR3 is CASSPRQGVLNYGYTF. CDR3 sequence (DNA): TGTGCCAGCTCACCTAGACAGGGCGTACTAAACTATGGCTACACCTTC.